This record looks at one T cell receptor beta chain sequence and its context. The antigen is undetermined. This record comes from a study of cytomegalovirus exposure and HLA in healthy donors. Study-level points and caveats: Data from an earlier analysis indicated that most TCR beta V segments were productive either about 87% or about 30% of the time. The study carried out a later analysis of TCR beta sequences. It associated 16,951 of them with specific HLA alleles at a false discovery rate of 0.05.

The study ran its PCR with 60 Vbeta and 13 Jbeta primers. Using immunoSEQ multiplex PCR, the repertoire was profiled, and TCRdb retains in-frame clones only, with some absent. The table lists 200,000 to 250,000 clones, 75% to 80% of them singletons. The sequenced material came from PBMCs. The TCR was taken from a man aged 18 to 35 in good health and CMV-seronegative.

CDR3 DNA sequence: TGCAGCGTTGGGGAGGGTGGCGTAACAGATACGCAGTATTTT. Residues: CSVGEGGVTDTQYF. The chain carries TRBV29-1 and TRBJ2-3; 7 bases agree with TRBD2. The CDR3 contains 14 residues. Germline trimming cut 4 bases from V and 3 bases from J; bases unmatched to any gene: 7. CDR1 is SQVTM, CDR2 ANQGSEA, per germline.